The 32 T cell receptor beta chains listed next were all sequenced from one sample in a study of TIL therapy for anti-PD-1-resistant metastatic lung cancer. The libraries were made with immunoSEQ v3. Clones were sequenced by immunoSEQ multiplex PCR, and TCRdb holds only the in-frame ones, with some missing. The data hold about 44,000 clones, with 70% to 85% observed a single time. Time point denoted: pre-treatment sample, taken before nivolumab and TIL therapy. Source: blood, taken at baseline. These receptors all come from a man between 65 and 85 years old with non-small cell lung cancer.

The gene calls are TRBV19 and TRBJ1-5; D possibly corresponds to TRBD1 (6 bases). CDR1 LNHDA and CDR2 SQIVND come from the germline V gene (reference sequence). The V gene lost 5 bases and the J gene lost 0 bases, with 11 bases spanning the gap. The CDR3 extends over 15 amino acids. For the CDR3, the DNA is TGTGCCAGTAGTTTGGGGACAAATAGCAATCAGCCCCAGCATTTT. Translated, it gives CASSLGTNSNQPQHF.

Concerning this clone itself: At the DNA level, this CDR3 is encoded by other sequences in the same sample as well. The chain has TRBV7-2 and TRBJ2-7; TRBD2 matches at 10 bases. The CDR3 runs to 15 residues. V lost 1 base and J lost 3; bases outside the gene matches: 3. Germline V gives CDR1 SGHTA, CDR2 FQGNSA. The CDR3 reads CASSLGLAGVYEQYF. The CDR3, as DNA: TGTGCCAGCAGCTTAGGGCTAGCGGGGGTCTACGAGCAGTACTTC.

CDR3: CASSLGATNYGYTF. The CDR3 region has the DNA TGTGCCAGCAGTTTGGGGGCCACCAACTATGGCTACACCTTC. The rearrangement uses TRBV28 and TRBJ1-2, with D tentatively TRBD1 (6 bases). The germline V and J ends were trimmed by 3 bases and 2 bases, with 10 bases remaining between them. The CDR3 covers 14 residues. CDR1 is MDHEN, CDR2 SYDVKM, per germline.

This clone was seen only once. V gene TRBV4-1 combines with J gene TRBJ1-5; no firm D call. This CDR3 has 17 residues. The V end was cut by 0 bases, the J end by 2 bases, with 14 bases between. Germline loops: CDR1 MGHRA, CDR2 YSYEKL. The CDR3 region has the DNA TGCGCCAGCAGCCAAGATCCCACCAGCCATGGCAATCAGCCCCAGCATTTT. It yields the protein CASSQDPTSHGNQPQHF.

V gene TRBV2 combines with J gene TRBJ1-5; TRBD1 aligns across 8 bases. The CDR3 runs 15 residues. V lost 5 bases, J lost 7 bases, and 10 bases stayed unmatched. The germline CDR1 and CDR2 sequences are SNHLY and FYNNEI. As DNA, the CDR3 is TGTGCCAGCAGTTCCCGACAGGGGTCAGCCCAGCCCCAGCATTTT. Amino acids: CASSSRQGSAQPQHF.

This sequence joins TRBV4-2 and TRBJ1-5; TRBD1 matches at 7 bases. In germline, CDR1 is LGHNA, CDR2 YNFKEQ. J gave up 2 bases and V 1 base, and 5 bases lay outside the gene matches. The CDR3 sequence is 16 residues long. CDR3 region: CASSQVSGGGNQPQHF. The DNA of the CDR3 is TGTGCCAGCAGCCAAGTTTCAGGGGGAGGCAATCAGCCCCAGCATTTT.

The CDR3 loop reads CASSLARMDRDSRYF. The DNA of the CDR3 is TGCGCCAGCAGCTTGGCTAGAATGGACAGGGATTCAAGGTATTTT. This chain connects TRBV5-1 to TRBJ2-3, with 8 bases fitting TRBD1. V dropped 0 bases and J dropped 14; count of bases not matched to a gene: 14. The CDR3 sequence is 15 residues long. Germline CDR1 is SGHRS and CDR2 is YFSETQ.

This chain connects TRBV5-1 to TRBJ2-7; D is tentatively TRBD1 or TRBD2 (6 bases each). Germline V CDR1 and CDR2: SGHRS, YFSETQ. The V and J ends lost 0 bases and 3 bases respectively, with 13 bases between them. CDR3 size: 15 residues. The DNA for the CDR3 is TGCGCCAGCAGCTTGGATGGGGGGCGCAGCTACGAGCAGTACTTC. It encodes CASSLDGGRSYEQYF.

The chain joins TRBV7-8 to TRBJ2-2; 12 positions agree with TRBD2. CDR3 length: 18 residues. Germline CDR1 is SGHVS and CDR2 is FQNEAQ. V shed 5 bases and J 2 bases; nucleotides not matched to a gene: 9. CDR3 DNA sequence: TGTGCCAGCAGCCTGCAATCGACTAGCGGGAGAAACACCGGGGAGCTGTTTTTT. This translates into CASSLQSTSGRNTGELFF. The complete variable domain, with remaining parts taken from reference TRBV7-8 and TRBJ2-2, reads GAGVSQSPRYKVAKRGQDVALRCDPISGHVSLFWYQQALGQGPEFLTYFQNEAQLDKSGLPSDRFFAERPEGSVSTLKIQRTQQEDSAVYLCASSLQSTSGRNTGELFFGEGSRLTVL.

This chain uses TRBV19 with TRBJ2-3, with 7 positions matching TRBD2. Germline V gene lookup returns CDR1 LNHDA and CDR2 SQIVND (reference sequence). Trimming at V came to 7 bases and at J to 9 bases, leaving 13 bases not matched to a gene. This CDR3 contains 14 residues. DNA of the CDR3: TGTGCCAGTAAGAGCTCGGCGGGGGATCGAACGCAGTATTTT. It encodes CASKSSAGDRTQYF.

The rearrangement links TRBV27 to TRBJ2-7; 9 nucleotides agree with TRBD2. The CDR3 extends over 15 amino acids. From germline, CDR1 is MNHEY and CDR2 SMNVEV (reference sequence). V lost 6 bases and J lost 5; bases outside the gene matches: 11. This CDR3 reads CASSLGWTSEHEQYF. CDR3 sequence (DNA): TGTGCCAGCAGCCTTGGGTGGACTAGCGAACACGAGCAGTACTTC.

The V call is TRBV29-1, the J call TRBJ2-3, with 8 bases lining up with TRBD2. Germline CDR1 SQVTM, CDR2 ANQGSEA. This CDR3 has 15 amino acids. J gave up 3 bases and V 1 base, and 6 bases lay outside the gene matches. The CDR3 region has the DNA TGCAGCGTTGAAGCTGGGACTAGGGGTACAGATACGCAGTATTTT. Its translation: CSVEAGTRGTDTQYF.

The chain combines TRBV21-1 with TRBJ2-5. TRBV21-1 is shown as a pseudogene. The CDR3 spans 13 residues. The CDR3 DNA follows: TGTGCCAGCACCAACTGGGTCCAAGAGACCCAGTACTTC. Protein sequence: CASTNWVQETQYF.

This sequence joins TRBV5-6 and TRBJ2-7; possibly TRBD1 for D (6 bases). V dropped 1 base and J dropped 7 bases, with 15 bases sitting between them. CDR1 is SGHDT and CDR2 is YYEEEE in the germline V gene. This CDR3 comprises 14 residues. In nucleotides, the CDR3 is TGTGCCAGCAGCTTGTTTACAGGGACCAATGAGCAGTACTTC. Its protein is CASSLFTGTNEQYF.

The J gene is TRBJ1-5, the V gene TRBV28; D not certain. CDR3 length: 14 residues. In germline, CDR1 is MDHEN, CDR2 SYDVKM. Trimming removed 6 bases from V and 3 bases from J, with 12 bases in between. The CDR3 loop is CASSPRSFNQPQHF. The CDR3 DNA reads TGTGCCAGCAGCCCCCGTTCGTTCAATCAGCCCCAGCATTTT.

V gene TRBV5-1 combines with J gene TRBJ2-5, with 7 bases identical to TRBD1. J lost 5 bases, V lost 4 bases, and 11 bases had no gene match. The CDR3 contains 15 residues. Germline V lookup: CDR1 SGHRS, CDR2 YFSETQ. The CDR3 here is CASSPPRQGVETQYF. The CDR3 DNA reads as TGCGCCAGCAGCCCCCCGCGACAGGGCGTGGAGACCCAGTACTTC.

This clone was detected a few times. The chain combines TRBV7-2 with TRBJ1-2; possible D gene TRBD1, 5 bases. The CDR3 totals 14 residues. Germline V CDR1 and CDR2: SGHTA, FQGNSA. V dropped 1 base and J dropped 3 bases, with 9 bases sitting between them. CDR3 loop: CASSLGLTDYGYTF. The CDR3 DNA sequence: TGTGCCAGCAGCTTAGGGTTGACAGACTATGGCTACACCTTC.

This chain joins TRBV19 and TRBJ1-5; D may be TRBD1 (5 bases). The CDR3 totals 16 residues. V lost 5 bases to trimming and J lost 3 bases, with 17 bases between them. Germline V lookup: CDR1 LNHDA, CDR2 SQIVND (reference sequence). CDR3: CASSLFVGLINQPQHF. CDR3 bases: TGTGCCAGTAGTCTCTTCGTGGGACTGATCAATCAGCCCCAGCATTTT.

This clone showed up just once. The genes are TRBV28 and TRBJ2-3; 15 bases line up with TRBD2. Trimming took 0 bases from V and 4 from J; bases not matched to a gene: 5. This CDR3 spans 18 amino acids. Germline CDR1 is MDHEN and CDR2 is SYDVKM. The chain's CDR3 is CASSLWGTSGRRADTQYF. The CDR3 DNA follows: TGTGCCAGCAGTTTATGGGGGACTAGCGGGAGGAGGGCAGATACGCAGTATTTT.

The rearrangement links TRBV7-3 to TRBJ2-2, with 14 bases aligning to TRBD2. The CDR3 totals 17 residues. Germline V gene sequence: CDR1 SGHTA, CDR2 FQGTGA. V lost 2 bases to trimming and J lost 6 bases; unmatched junction nucleotides: 5. The CDR3 region has the DNA TGTGCCAGCAGCTTAGGAGGGACTAGCGGGAGAGCCGGGGAGCTGTTTTTT. Amino acids: CASSLGGTSGRAGELFF.

This chain connects TRBV19 to TRBJ2-7, with a weak D call TRBD1 (5 bases). This CDR3 is built from 14 residues. Looked up from germline, CDR1 is LNHDA and CDR2 is SQIVND (reference sequence). Between the trimmed V and J ends, which lost 3 bases and 3 bases, there was a span of 12 bases. CDR3 loop: CASSMPGLLYEQYF. The DNA of the CDR3 is TGTGCCAGTAGTATGCCAGGGCTTCTCTACGAGCAGTACTTC.

The chain couples TRBV7-3 to TRBJ2-2; 9 bases map to TRBD2. CDR1 is SGHTA and CDR2 is FQGTGA in the germline V gene. V shed 1 base, J shed 5 bases, and the junction held 5 bases outside the gene matches. This CDR3 spans 16 amino acids. The chain's CDR3 is CASSLSGRDGTGELFF. The CDR3 coding sequence is TGTGCCAGCAGCTTAAGCGGGAGGGATGGAACCGGGGAGCTGTTTTTT.

This clone occurred a few times. This chain connects TRBV28 to TRBJ1-5; tentatively, D is TRBD1 (6 bases). The germline CDR1 and CDR2 sequences are MDHEN and SYDVKM. The V end was cut by 6 bases, the J end by 4 bases, with 16 bases between. The CDR3 is made up of 15 amino acids. CDR3 sequence reads: CASRKTGLYNQPQHF. In DNA, the CDR3 is TGTGCCAGCAGGAAAACAGGGTTGTATAATCAGCCCCAGCATTTT.

The chain links TRBV15 to TRBJ1-1; D remains unclear. The CDR3 covers 13 residues. V was cut by 1 base and J by 3 bases, with 6 bases left in between. Germline CDR1 reads LNHNV; CDR2 reads YYDKDF (reference sequence). The CDR3 DNA is TGTGCCACCAGCAGAGTAGTGTACACTGAAGCTTTCTTT. It specifies CATSRVVYTEAFF.

The J gene is TRBJ2-5, the V gene TRBV5-1; D is uncertain. Germline CDR1 is SGHRS and CDR2 is YFSETQ. This CDR3 has 12 residues. The V end lost 3 bases, the J end lost 2 bases, and 5 bases lay between the germline ends. As DNA, the CDR3 is TGCGCCAGCAGCTCAGGACAAGAGACCCAGTACTTC. Protein product: CASSSGQETQYF. Using reference TRBV5-1 and TRBJ2-5 for the parts outside the CDR3, the full variable domain is KAGVTQTPRYLIKTRGQQVTLSCSPISGHRSVSWYQQTPGQGLQFLFEYFSETQRNKGNFPGRFSGRQFSNSRSEMNVSTLELGDSALYLCASSSGQETQYFGPGTRLLVL.

This clone was seen more than once but under ten times. This chain connects TRBV27 to TRBJ2-7; maybe TRBD2 (5 bases). V was trimmed by 6 bases and J by 6 bases, leaving 18 bases between them. CDR3 length: 14 residues. CDR1 MNHEY and CDR2 SMNVEV come from the germline V gene (reference sequence). CDR3: CASRTHEGSGEQYF. The CDR3 region has the DNA TGTGCCAGCAGGACCCACGAGGGTTCAGGCGAGCAGTACTTC.

Of note for this clone: Other nucleotide sequences in the sample specify the same CDR3. The J gene is TRBJ1-1, the V gene TRBV27; D is uncertain. Trimming took 5 bases from V and 5 from J, leaving 9 bases between them. Germline V gene lookup returns CDR1 MNHEY and CDR2 SMNVEV (reference sequence). The CDR3 consists of 12 residues. This chain's CDR3 is CASSPKGTEAFF. DNA for the CDR3: TGTGCCAGCAGTCCAAAGGGAACTGAAGCTTTCTTT.

The chain joins TRBV7-9 to TRBJ2-5; 12 positions match TRBD1. CDR1 and CDR2 (germline): SEHNR, FQNEAQ (reference sequence). The CDR3 runs 16 residues. J gave up 5 bases and V 5 bases, and 9 bases lay outside the gene matches. Here the CDR3 DNA reads TGTGCCAGCAGCACGGGGGACAGGGGGCCTAGCGAGACCCAGTACTTC. Translating it yields CASSTGDRGPSETQYF. Based on the CDR3 plus reference TRBV7-9 and TRBJ2-5, the full variable domain is DTGVSQNPRHKITKRGQNVTFRCDPISEHNRLYWYRQTLGQGPEFLTYFQNEAQLEKSRLLSDRFSAERPKGSFSTLEIQRTEQGDSAMYLCASSTGDRGPSETQYFGPGTRLLVL.

The J gene is TRBJ1-2, the V gene TRBV5-4; 8 bases agree with TRBD1. The V gene end was trimmed by 4 bases and the J gene end by 9 bases; junction bases not matched to a gene: 8. Germline values: CDR1 SGHNT, CDR2 YYREEE (reference sequence). This CDR3 contains 13 residues. The DNA for the CDR3 is TGTGCCAGCAGCGATCAAAGCAGGGGGCGCTACACCTTC. Translated: CASSDQSRGRYTF. Combining the CDR3 with reference TRBV5-4 and TRBJ1-2 gives the whole variable domain ETGVTQSPTHLIKTRGQQVTLRCSSQSGHNTVSWYQQALGQGPQFIFQYYREEENGRGNFPPRFSGLQFPNYSSELNVNALELDDSALYLCASSDQSRGRYTFGSGTRLTVV.

The chain has TRBV6-4 and TRBJ2-5; 13 nucleotides align to TRBD2. This CDR3 comprises 18 residues. Germline V gene data show CDR1 as MRHNA and CDR2 as SNTAGT. V shed 2 bases, J shed 5 bases, and the junction held 11 bases outside the gene matches. The CDR3 coding sequence is TGTGCCAGCAGTGACCTAGGGACTAGCGGGACTTATTCGGAGACCCAGTACTTC. Translated: CASSDLGTSGTYSETQYF.

As to this clone: At one end, the junction sequence differs from germline, possibly due to a read error. The rearrangement uses TRBV28 and TRBJ2-7, with 7 bases lining up with TRBD1. Germline lookup yields CDR1 MDHEN and CDR2 SYDVKM. The CDR3 contains 11 residues. CDR3 loop: CASSSNRGWDF. The CDR3 DNA reads as TGTGCCAGCAGTTCTAACAGGGGATGGGACTTC.

This chain links TRBV7-9 with TRBJ2-5; TRBD2 aligns across 14 bases. Germline-derived CDR1 and CDR2 are SEHNR and FQNEAQ (reference sequence). The CDR3 covers 16 residues. Trimming at V came to 5 bases and at J to 5 bases, leaving 7 bases not matched to a gene. The CDR3 sequence is CASSAGLAGESETQYF. The CDR3 nucleotides are TGTGCCAGCAGCGCGGGACTAGCGGGAGAAAGTGAGACCCAGTACTTC.